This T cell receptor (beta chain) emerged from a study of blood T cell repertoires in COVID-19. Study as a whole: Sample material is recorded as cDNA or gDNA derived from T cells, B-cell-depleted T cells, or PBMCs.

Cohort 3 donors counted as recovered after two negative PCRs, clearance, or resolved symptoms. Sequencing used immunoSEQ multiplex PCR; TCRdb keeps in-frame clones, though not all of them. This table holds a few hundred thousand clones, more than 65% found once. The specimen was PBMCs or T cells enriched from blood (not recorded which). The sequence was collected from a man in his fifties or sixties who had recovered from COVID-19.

CDR3 DNA sequence: TGTGCCAGCAGCTTGACTAGCGGGGGGGCTAGCACAGATACGCAGTATTTT. Protein sequence: CASSLTSGGASTDTQYF. This chain connects TRBV5-4 to TRBJ2-3; the match to TRBD2 covers 13 bases. Germline V gives CDR1 SGHNT, CDR2 YYREEE (reference sequence). The trim removed 1 base at V and 0 bases at J, leaving 2 bases unmatched. The CDR3 consists of 17 residues.